One and the same sample provided the 20 T cell receptor beta chains below, sequenced in a study of regulatory T cells in long-lasting Graves disease. iRepertoire HTBI primers and Arm-PCR of CDR3 regions built TCR beta libraries. From the multiplex PCR reads, TCRdb called clonotypes with MiXCR, one entry per CDR3 protein. The sample consists of nearly 350,000 distinct CDR3 sequences, roughly a fifth of them appearing once. Time point reported: persistent/refractory GD, antithyroid drugs over 5 years with positive TRAb. PBMCs provided the RNA from which the TCR library was made. The specimen comprised peripheral blood mononuclear cells (PBMCs), sampled when the disease was refractory, from a patient treated with antithyroid drugs. The source is a female donor with Graves disease.

At least ten counts were recorded for this clonotype. The V gene is TRBV28, the J gene TRBJ1-4, with no clear D. CDR3 size: 15 residues. V was clipped by 4 bases and J by 4 bases, with 13 bases between them. Germline V gene lookup returns CDR1 MDHEN and CDR2 SYDVKM. The CDR3 loop is CASSSFPGFNEKLFF. The CDR3 DNA follows: TGTGCCAGCAGTTCGTTCCCAGGCTTTAATGAAAAACTGTTTTTT. The full variable domain, with the rest looked up from reference TRBV28 and TRBJ1-4, is DVKVTQSSRYLVKRTGEKVFLECVQDMDHENMFWYRQDPGLGLRLIYFSYDVKMKEKGDIPEGYSVSREKKERFSLILESASTNQTSMYLCASSSFPGFNEKLFFGSGTQLSVL.

A note on this clonotype: A read error may explain this, as a much larger clone is one base away. The rearrangement uses TRBV6-2 or TRBV6-3 and TRBJ1-2, with D possibly being TRBD1 (5 bases). The CDR3 sequence is 16 residues long. Between the trimmed V and J ends, which lost 6 bases and 3 bases, there was a span of 20 bases. Per germline, CDR1 MNHEY and CDR2 SVGEGT. Here the CDR3 DNA reads TGTGCCAGCAGAACGGGCCGCTTGGGAGGGGACTATGGCTACACCTTC. As protein: CASRTGRLGGDYGYTF.

This clonotype has only a few counts. V gene TRBV13 combines with J gene TRBJ1-4; weak D call: TRBD1 (6 bases). Trimming stripped 4 bases from V and 8 bases from J, with 17 bases between. This CDR3 is 15 amino acids long. CDR1 is PRHDT, CDR2 FYEKMQ, per germline (reference sequence). CDR3 nucleotides: TGTGCCAGCAGCTCTGGGGGGGGCTTCCGGGAAAAACTGTTTTTT. Its translation is CASSSGGGFREKLFF.

This clonotype was observed at least ten times. The rearrangement uses TRBV2 and TRBJ1-1; D unclear. The CDR3 has 14 residues. The germline gives CDR1 SNHLY, CDR2 FYNNEI. Deletions cut 4 bases from V and 4 bases from J, with 13 bases between. CDR3 nucleotide sequence: TGTGCCAGCAGTGTTTGGCAGGCCCTCACTGAAGCTTTCTTT. As protein: CASSVWQALTEAFF. The full variable domain, in which reference TRBV2 and TRBJ1-1 provide the parts outside the CDR3, is EPEVTQTPSHQVTQMGQEVILRCVPISNHLYFYWYRQILGQKVEFLVSFYNNEISEKSEIFDDQFSVERPDGSNFTLKIRSTKLEDSAMYFCASSVWQALTEAFFGQGTRLTVV.

In its sample, this clonotype was seen many times. This chain links TRBV20-1 with TRBJ1-1; D not resolved. The CDR3 covers 17 residues. Looked up from germline, CDR1 is DFQATT and CDR2 is SNEGSKA (reference sequence). Trimming stripped 5 bases from V and 1 base from J, with 23 bases between. CDR3 region: CSALLWTVKPGNTEAFF. The DNA for the CDR3 is TGCAGTGCTTTGCTTTGGACCGTTAAGCCCGGGAACACTGAAGCTTTCTTT.

There are many counts of this clonotype. V and J are TRBV30 and TRBJ2-5; TRBD2 agrees at 13 bases. Trimming took 1 base from V and 1 from J; bases not matched to a gene: 0. Germline loops: CDR1 GTSNPN, CDR2 SVGIG (reference sequence). The CDR3 has 15 amino acids. The CDR3 coding sequence is TGTGCCTGGAGTGGACTAGCGGGAGGCCAAGAGACCCAGTACTTC. This codes for CAWSGLAGGQETQYF.

Ten or more counts support this clonotype. The chain uses TRBV7-2 and TRBJ2-7; no clear D. Per the germline V gene, CDR1 is SGHTA and CDR2 is FQGNSA. The V gene lost 5 bases and the J gene lost 0 bases, with 17 bases spanning the gap. The CDR3 runs to 16 residues. The CDR3 is CASSPQPPGSSYEQYF. The CDR3 bases are TGTGCCAGCAGCCCACAACCGCCGGGTAGCTCCTACGAGCAGTACTTC.

This chain links TRBV5-1 with TRBJ2-7; no reliable D call. This CDR3 has 13 residues. The germline gives CDR1 SGHRS, CDR2 YFSETQ. V was clipped by 0 bases and J by 6 bases, with 10 bases between them. DNA of the CDR3: TGCGCCAGCAGCTTGGAGGCTTCGAGCGAGCAGTACTTC. Residues: CASSLEASSEQYF.

This clonotype has just a few counts. The chain couples TRBV7-9 to TRBJ1-2, with 8 bases lining up with TRBD1. Germline CDR1 reads SEHNR; CDR2 reads FQNEAQ (reference sequence). The CDR3 runs 18 residues. The V and J ends lost 5 bases and 1 base, in that order; junction bases with no gene match: 15. This CDR3 reads CASSDLDRALDLNYGYTF. The DNA of the CDR3 is TGTGCCAGCAGCGACTTGGACAGGGCTCTAGACCTTAACTATGGCTACACCTTC.

This clonotype was picked up many times. The chain uses TRBV2 and TRBJ2-7; a possible D gene is TRBD1 (6 bases). The germline V and J ends were trimmed by 5 bases and 0 bases, with 14 bases remaining between them. Germline V gene sequence: CDR1 SNHLY, CDR2 FYNNEI. The CDR3 length is 15 residues. The DNA of the CDR3 is TGTGCCAGCAGTTTCCCGGGACAAAGCTCCTACGAGCAGTACTTC. Its translation: CASSFPGQSSYEQYF.

The chain combines TRBV19 with TRBJ1-2; TRBD1 matches 8 bases. The germline V gene has CDR1 LNHDA and CDR2 SQIVND (reference sequence). Trimming removed 1 base from V and 3 bases from J; junction bases left unmatched: 7. The CDR3 totals 16 residues. The DNA of the CDR3 is TGTGCCAGTAGTATAGGAGGTGGACAGGGCTACTATGGCTACACCTTC. It specifies CASSIGGGQGYYGYTF. Full variable domain (rest looked up from reference TRBV19 and TRBJ1-2): DGGITQSPKYLFRKEGQNVTLSCEQNLNHDAMYWYRQDPGQGLRLIYYSQIVNDFQKGDIAEGYSVSREKKESFPLTVTSAQKNPTAFYLCASSIGGGQGYYGYTFGSGTRLTVV.

This clonotype turned up a few times. V and J are TRBV18 and TRBJ2-7; the match to TRBD1 covers 7 bases. Germline CDR1 reads KGHSH; CDR2 reads LQKENI. With 1 base clipped from V and 3 bases from J, the junction kept 6 bases outside the gene matches. CDR3 length: 15 residues. The CDR3 DNA reads as TGTGCCAGCTCACCACGGGGAAGGGGGCTCTACGAGCAGTACTTC. Translated: CASSPRGRGLYEQYF.

There are many counts of this clonotype. The V and J genes are TRBV3-1 and TRBJ1-1, with a tentative D call TRBD1 (6 bases). This CDR3 is built from 14 residues. Trimming stripped 0 bases from V and 8 bases from J, with 13 bases between. CDR1 LGHDT and CDR2 YNNKEL come from the germline V gene (reference sequence). The DNA of the CDR3 is TGTGCCAGCAGCCAAGATTTGGGGACACCAGAAGCTTTCTTT. It translates to CASSQDLGTPEAFF.

This clonotype has at least ten counts. The chain combines TRBV3-1 with TRBJ2-6, with no clear D. Trimming took 4 bases from V and 0 from J, leaving 13 bases between them. Germline CDR1 is LGHDT and CDR2 is YNNKEL (reference sequence). The CDR3 extends over 17 amino acids. The CDR3 DNA is TGTGCCAGCAGCCCCTACGGGTTGAGCTCTGGGGCCAACGTCCTGACTTTC. This translates into CASSPYGLSSGANVLTF.

The chain is built from TRBV3-1 and TRBJ2-3; TRBD2 aligns across 10 bases. The germline gives CDR1 LGHDT, CDR2 YNNKEL (reference sequence). The CDR3 has 17 residues. V dropped 6 bases and J dropped 2; count of bases not matched to a gene: 11. CDR3 amino acids: CASSPRPSGSVTDTQYF. Written as DNA, the CDR3 is TGTGCCAGCAGTCCCAGACCTAGCGGGAGTGTCACAGATACGCAGTATTTT.

This clonotype was observed a handful of times. The J gene is TRBJ1-5, the V gene TRBV27; D gene uncertain. Germline V lookup: CDR1 MNHEY, CDR2 SMNVEV (reference sequence). V shed 6 bases and J shed 9 bases, with 15 bases lying between them. The CDR3 is 13 amino acids. Written as DNA, the CDR3 is TGTGCCAGCAGCCCTATAGGTTGGGGGCCCCAGCATTTT. Its protein is CASSPIGWGPQHF.

This clonotype was recorded at least ten times. The J gene is TRBJ2-6, the V gene TRBV28, with TRBD1 identical over 7 bases. CDR3 length: 14 amino acids. J gave up 3 bases and V 7 bases, and 3 bases lay outside the gene matches. The germline gives CDR1 MDHEN, CDR2 SYDVKM. Written as DNA, the CDR3 is TGTGCCAGCAAAGGGGGCGGTGGGGCCAACGTCCTGACTTTC. Its protein product is CASKGGGGANVLTF.

The DNA for the CDR3 is TGTGCCAGTAGTATCGGGACAGGGCCCAATCAGCCCCAGCATTTT. Translating gives CASSIGTGPNQPQHF. V gene TRBV19 combines with J gene TRBJ1-5; 9 bases agree with TRBD1. The CDR3 runs 15 residues. The junction had 3 bases not matched to a gene; V was cut back by 3 bases and J by 3 bases. Per germline, CDR1 LNHDA and CDR2 SQIVND (reference sequence).

This clonotype was counted ten times or more. The J gene is TRBJ1-1, the V gene TRBV28; D is unresolved. The ends were cut back, 3 bases at V and 1 base at J, with 9 bases in the middle. Germline V gene data show CDR1 as MDHEN and CDR2 as SYDVKM. The length of the CDR3 is 14 residues. In DNA, the CDR3 is TGTGCCAGCAGTTTGGAGGACGAGAACACTGAAGCTTTCTTT. Its protein product is CASSLEDENTEAFF.

With respect to this clonotype: One base away lies a much larger clone, so this may be a sequencing read error. The chain couples TRBV19 to TRBJ2-5; unclear D gene. This CDR3 region has 15 residues. Trimming removed 4 bases from V and 4 bases from J, with 16 bases in between. Germline lookup yields CDR1 LNHDA and CDR2 SQIVND (reference sequence). CDR3 sequence (DNA): TGTGCCAGTAGTACCACGGGCAGGCTTCGAGAGACCCAGTACTTC. Protein sequence: CASSTTGRLRETQYF.